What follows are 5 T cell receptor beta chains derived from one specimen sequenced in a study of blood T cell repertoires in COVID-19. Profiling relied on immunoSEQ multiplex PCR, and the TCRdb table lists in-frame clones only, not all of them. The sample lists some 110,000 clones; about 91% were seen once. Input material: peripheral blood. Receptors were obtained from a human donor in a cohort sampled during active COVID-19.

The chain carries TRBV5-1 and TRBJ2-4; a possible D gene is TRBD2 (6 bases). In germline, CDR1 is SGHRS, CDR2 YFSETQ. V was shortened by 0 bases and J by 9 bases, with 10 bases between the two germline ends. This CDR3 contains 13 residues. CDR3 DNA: TGCGCCAGCAGCTTGGTAGGGGAGGCCATTCAGTACTTC. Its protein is CASSLVGEAIQYF.

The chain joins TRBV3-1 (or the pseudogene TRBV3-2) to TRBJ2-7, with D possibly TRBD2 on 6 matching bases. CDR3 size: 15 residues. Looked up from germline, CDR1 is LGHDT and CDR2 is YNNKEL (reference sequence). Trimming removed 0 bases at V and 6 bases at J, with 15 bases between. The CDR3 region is CASSQDLWRESEQYF. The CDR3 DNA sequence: TGTGCCAGCAGCCAAGATCTCTGGAGGGAGTCCGAGCAGTACTTC.

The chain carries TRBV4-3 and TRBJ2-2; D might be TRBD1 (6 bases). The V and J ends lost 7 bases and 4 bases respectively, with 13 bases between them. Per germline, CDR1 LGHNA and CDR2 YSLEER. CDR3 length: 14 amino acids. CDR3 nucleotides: TGCGCCAGCACAACAGGGCCTGGCACCGGGGAGCTGTTTTTT. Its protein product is CASTTGPGTGELFF.

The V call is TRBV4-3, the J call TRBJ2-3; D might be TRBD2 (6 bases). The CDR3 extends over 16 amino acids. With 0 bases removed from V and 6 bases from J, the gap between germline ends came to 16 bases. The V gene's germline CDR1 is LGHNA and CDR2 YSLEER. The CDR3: CASSQDGTSNMDTQYF. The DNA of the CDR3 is TGCGCCAGCAGCCAAGACGGCACTAGCAATATGGATACGCAGTATTTT.

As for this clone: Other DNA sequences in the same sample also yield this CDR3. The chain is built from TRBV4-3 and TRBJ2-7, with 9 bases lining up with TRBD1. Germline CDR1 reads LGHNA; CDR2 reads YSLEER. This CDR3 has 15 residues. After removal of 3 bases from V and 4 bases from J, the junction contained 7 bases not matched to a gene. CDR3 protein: CASSQDRDRVYEQYF. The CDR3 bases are TGCGCCAGCAGCCAGGACCGGGACAGGGTTTACGAGCAGTACTTC.